This T cell receptor (beta chain) was sequenced during a study of neurological immune-mediated disorders. General study points: HTLV-1-associated myelopathy displayed the greatest TCR clonal expansion, and multiple sclerosis exhibited the smallest, lower than that of healthy controls. Neither clinical nor MRI features were associated with the multiple sclerosis repertoire cluster.

This clonotype was detected once. Its antigen remains unknown. Germline assignment: CDR1 SGHVS and CDR2 FQNEAQ. Trimming took off 4 bases at V and 4 bases at J, with 8 bases between the two ends. The CDR3 extends over 13 amino acids. With 10-nucleotide random UMIs, 5'RACE was used to make the cDNA. TCRdb fed the 5' RACE reads into MiXCR, producing one record per CDR3 protein. The sample lists around 66,000 distinct CDR3 sequences, 4% to 6% occurring once. 2 million unsorted PBMCs were stored in RNAlater at -80 °C before RNA extraction. The TCR was taken from a woman under 40 with multiple sclerosis. Sequencing was performed on PBMCs. The chain uses TRBV7-8 and TRBJ2-1, with D maybe TRBD2 (5 bases). The CDR3 coding sequence is TGTGCCAGCAGCTACGGGGTTTACAATGAGCAGTTCTTC. This gives the protein CASSYGVYNEQFF. Filled out from reference TRBV7-8 and TRBJ2-1, the complete variable domain reads GAGVSQSPRYKVAKRGQDVALRCDPISGHVSLFWYQQALGQGPEFLTYFQNEAQLDKSGLPSDRFFAERPEGSVSTLKIQRTQQEDSAVYLCASSYGVYNEQFFGPGTRLTVL.